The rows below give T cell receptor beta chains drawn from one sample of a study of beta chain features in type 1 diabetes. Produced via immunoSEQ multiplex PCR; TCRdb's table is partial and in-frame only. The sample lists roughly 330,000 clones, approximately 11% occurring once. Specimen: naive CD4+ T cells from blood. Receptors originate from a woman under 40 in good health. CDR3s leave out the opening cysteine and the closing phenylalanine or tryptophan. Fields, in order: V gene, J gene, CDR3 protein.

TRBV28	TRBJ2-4	ASTFPPSGAKNIQY
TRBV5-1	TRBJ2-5	ASSLGPSEQETQY
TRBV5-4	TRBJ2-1	ASSLSAGSNEQF
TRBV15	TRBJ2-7	ATSRDQYSSYEQY
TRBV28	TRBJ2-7	ASSFEGTGRFYEQY
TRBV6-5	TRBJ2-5	ASHSAQQETQY
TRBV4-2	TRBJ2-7	ASSQERQSYEQY
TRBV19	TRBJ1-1	ASSITDRGLMNTEAF
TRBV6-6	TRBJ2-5	ASSWGTGGGETQY
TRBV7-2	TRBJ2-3	ASSLTIIAASTDTQY